The 23 T cell receptor beta chains reported below all come from one sample, sequenced in a study of radiotherapy plus CTLA-4 blockade in lung cancer. Repertoires were generated with immunoSEQ multiplex PCR, while TCRdb's copy carries only in-frame clones and drops some. The sample carries 81,000 or so clones, roughly 80% recorded once. This material consisted of peripheral blood, taken from a patient treated with radiotherapy plus ipilimumab. These receptors all come from a human donor with non-small cell lung cancer who had stable disease on radiotherapy plus ipilimumab.

With respect to this clone: The junction differs from germline at one of its ends, possibly a read error. The chain combines TRBV11-2 with TRBJ2-7, with 8 bases identical to TRBD2. Germline CDR1 and CDR2: SGHAT and FQNNGV. The CDR3 length is 16 residues. CDR3 bases: TGTGCCAGCAGCTTTAAGTTCAAGCGGGAGATCTACGGGCAGTACTTC. As protein: CASSFKFKREIYGQYF.

The chain combines TRBV2 with TRBJ2-1; perhaps TRBD2 as D (6 bases). The germline V gene encodes CDR1 SNHLY and CDR2 FYNNEI. Trimming pared 6 bases from V and 4 bases from J, leaving 13 bases between. This CDR3 spans 14 amino acids. CDR3 sequence reads: CASRSGASYNEQFF. CDR3 nucleotide sequence: TGTGCCAGCAGGTCGGGAGCAAGTTACAATGAGCAGTTCTTC.

The J gene is TRBJ1-1, the V gene TRBV5-1; possibly TRBD1 for D (6 bases). The CDR3 loop spans 15 amino acids. Looked up from germline, CDR1 is SGHRS and CDR2 is YFSETQ. The V end lost 0 bases, the J end lost 1 base, and 10 bases lay between the germline ends. The CDR3 protein is CASSLERGANTEAFF. Here the CDR3 DNA reads TGCGCCAGCAGCTTGGAGCGGGGGGCGAACACTGAAGCTTTCTTT.

The chain employs TRBV5-1 and TRBJ2-2; maybe TRBD1 (6 bases). This CDR3 spans 14 amino acids. V shed 2 bases and J shed 4 bases, with 9 bases lying between them. The V gene's germline CDR1 is SGHRS and CDR2 YFSETQ. The CDR3 loop is CASSFQGITGELFF. CDR3 bases: TGCGCCAGCAGCTTCCAGGGGATCACCGGGGAGCTGTTTTTT.

V gene TRBV28 combines with J gene TRBJ1-2, with 10 nucleotides matching TRBD1. CDR1 MDHEN and CDR2 SYDVKM come from the germline V gene. After removal of 6 bases from V and 4 bases from J, the junction contained 5 bases not matched to a gene. The CDR3 is 14 residues long. The CDR3 nucleotides read TGTGCCAGCAGCTGGGACAGGGGCGCCTATGGCTACACCTTC. It specifies CASSWDRGAYGYTF.

CDR3 residues: CASSGFARDSIQETQYF. The DNA for the CDR3 is TGTGCCAGCAGTGGATTCGCCCGGGACAGCATTCAAGAGACCCAGTACTTC. The chain links TRBV25-1 to TRBJ2-5; 7 nucleotides align to TRBD1. Per germline, CDR1 MGHDK and CDR2 SYGVNS. CDR3 length: 17 amino acids. The V and J ends lost 4 bases and 2 bases, in that order; junction bases with no gene match: 13. Looking up the rest from reference TRBV25-1 and TRBJ2-5 gives the full variable domain: EADIYQTPRYLVIGTGKKITLECSQTMGHDKMYWYQQDPGMELHLIHYSYGVNSTEKGDLSSESTVSRIRTEHFPLTLESARPSHTSQYLCASSGFARDSIQETQYFGPGTRLLVL.

The chain combines TRBV11-3 with TRBJ2-2; D is uncertain. The V gene lost 4 bases and the J gene lost 7 bases, with 7 bases spanning the gap. The germline V gene has CDR1 SGHNT and CDR2 YENEEA. The CDR3 length is 12 residues. In nucleotides, the CDR3 is TGTGCCAGCAGCTCTTGGGGCGGGGAGCTGTTTTTT. Residues: CASSSWGGELFF.

The rearrangement uses TRBV30 and TRBJ2-3, with TRBD1 as a possible D gene (7 bases). The ends were cut back, 2 bases at V and 4 bases at J, with 10 bases in the middle. Per the germline V gene, CDR1 is GTSNPN and CDR2 is SVGIG (reference sequence). This CDR3 is built from 13 residues. The CDR3 DNA is TGTGCCTGGAGTCGCAGGGGGGCAGATACGCAGTATTTT. Amino acid sequence: CAWSRRGADTQYF.

CDR3 loop: CASSPGLAGAITDTQYF. CDR3 nucleotides: TGTGCCAGCAGCCCAGGACTAGCGGGGGCGATCACAGATACGCAGTATTTT. The chain carries TRBV9 and TRBJ2-3, with 13 bases that match TRBD2. Germline loops: CDR1 SGDLS, CDR2 YYNGEE. The junction had 7 bases not matched to a gene; V was cut back by 4 bases and J by 2 bases. CDR3 size: 17 residues.

CDR3 sequence (DNA): TGTGCCAGCAGCTCTGGGTTTACAGATACGCAGTATTTT. Its translation is CASSSGFTDTQYF. The chain couples TRBV5-8 to TRBJ2-3; D gene unclear. CDR1 is SGHTS and CDR2 is YDEGEE in the germline V gene. The V and J ends lost 3 bases and 3 bases respectively, with 8 bases between them. The length of the CDR3 is 13 residues.

The gene calls are TRBV28 and TRBJ1-5; the match to TRBD1 covers 7 bases. The J segment lost 2 bases and the V segment lost 5 bases, leaving 6 bases of the junction unmatched. The CDR3 consists of 15 residues. The germline gives CDR1 MDHEN, CDR2 SYDVKM. CDR3 nucleotides: TGTGCCAGCAGTCCCAAAGGACAGGGCAATCAGCCCCAGCATTTT. Translating gives CASSPKGQGNQPQHF.

Only a few counts were recorded for this clone. This chain links TRBV14 with TRBJ2-3; D is undetermined. Between the trimmed V and J ends, which lost 0 bases and 6 bases, there was a span of 10 bases. CDR1 SGHDN and CDR2 FVKESK come from the germline V gene. The CDR3 contains 14 residues. CDR3 bases: TGTGCCAGCAGCCAAGATCTTGTTCGGGATACGCAGTATTTT. Translation gives CASSQDLVRDTQYF. The variable domain in full, with the rest retrieved from reference TRBV14 and TRBJ2-3, is EAGVTQFPSHSVIEKGQTVTLRCDPISGHDNLYWYRRVMGKEIKFLLHFVKESKQDESGMPNNRFLAERTGGTYSTLKVQPAELEDSGVYFCASSQDLVRDTQYFGPGTRLTVL.

The J gene is TRBJ2-3, the V gene TRBV5-8; 10 bases are shared with TRBD2. The CDR3 extends over 15 amino acids. CDR1 is SGHTS and CDR2 is YDEGEE in the germline V gene. V shed 4 bases and J 5 bases; nucleotides not matched to a gene: 7. The chain's CDR3 is CASSVFSGREDTQYF. The CDR3 coding sequence is TGTGCCAGCAGCGTATTCAGCGGGAGGGAAGATACGCAGTATTTT.

This rearrangement joins TRBV14 to TRBJ2-3, with TRBD2 matching over 10 bases. The V segment lost 5 bases and the J segment 4 bases; nucleotides outside the gene matches: 9. CDR3 length: 16 residues. Germline CDR1 is SGHDN and CDR2 is FVKESK. The CDR3 DNA sequence: TGTGCCAGCAGCAAGGCTGGAGCGGGGGGGTCAGATACGCAGTATTTT. Translating gives CASSKAGAGGSDTQYF.

Worth noting for this clone: No DNA is shown, since the ends of the CDR3 on it are uncertain; the CDR3 is the one TCRdb lists. This CDR3 is also generated by other DNA sequences in the sample. V is TRBV29-1 and J is TRBJ2-7. Both ends counted, the CDR3 spans 10 residues. Germline V CDR1 and CDR2: SQVTM, ANQGSEA. The CDR3 region is CSVGDGTMYF.

The rearrangement links TRBV5-1 to TRBJ2-7; D unresolved. CDR1 and CDR2 from the germline V gene are SGHRS and YFSETQ. The length of the CDR3 is 15 residues. The V and J ends lost 3 bases and 0 bases respectively, with 13 bases between them. The CDR3 DNA sequence: TGCGCCAGCAGCTATCAGATTACTTCCTCCTACGAGCAGTACTTC. Translating it yields CASSYQITSSYEQYF.

This sequence joins TRBV5-1 and TRBJ1-2; perhaps TRBD1 as D (5 bases). CDR1 and CDR2 from the germline V gene are SGHRS and YFSETQ. This CDR3 region has 13 residues. V lost 10 bases and J 6 bases, leaving 19 bases between the germline ends. This chain's CDR3 is CAPPRRGRNGYTF. CDR3 sequence (DNA): TGCGCCCCCCCCCGGAGGGGCAGGAATGGCTACACCTTC.

This rearrangement joins TRBV10-2 to TRBJ2-1; 9 nucleotides align to TRBD1. CDR1 is WSHSY and CDR2 is SAAADI in the germline V gene. CDR3 length equals 12 residues. V shed 5 bases, J shed 8 bases, and the junction held 1 base outside the gene matches. This CDR3 is CASSWTGDEQFF. The CDR3 DNA reads TGCGCCAGCAGTTGGACAGGGGATGAGCAGTTCTTC.

The chain couples TRBV6-5 to TRBJ1-1; no reliable D call. This CDR3 spans 11 amino acids. Trimming left V 6 bases short and J 7 bases short, with 9 bases between. Looked up from germline, CDR1 is MNHEY and CDR2 is SVGAGI. CDR3 DNA: TGTGCCAGCAGACGAAAGGGTGAAGCTTTCTTT. Translation: CASRRKGEAFF.

The chain's CDR3 is CASRVRFGGTDTQYF. CDR3 nucleotide sequence: TGCGCCAGCAGGGTGCGTTTCGGAGGGACAGATACGCAGTATTTT. The rearrangement uses TRBV5-1 and TRBJ2-3, with D maybe TRBD2 (6 bases). The CDR3 covers 15 residues. Germline loops: CDR1 SGHRS, CDR2 YFSETQ. The ends were cut back, 5 bases at V and 3 bases at J, with 16 bases in the middle.

This sequence joins TRBV18 and TRBJ1-1; TRBD1 aligns across 8 bases. Germline CDR1 and CDR2: KGHSH and LQKENI. V trimming: 4 bases; J trimming: 3 bases; junction bases outside the gene matches: 4. This CDR3 contains 14 residues. CDR3 in amino acids: CASSRLQGDTEAFF. CDR3 bases: TGTGCCAGCTCACGACTACAGGGGGACACTGAAGCTTTCTTT.

The chain employs TRBV15 and TRBJ2-5, with D perhaps TRBD2 (6 bases). This CDR3 comprises 15 residues. Germline assignment: CDR1 LNHNV and CDR2 YYDKDF (reference sequence). Trimming left V 1 base short and J 4 bases short, with 13 bases between. The DNA of the CDR3 is TGTGCCACCAGCAGAGCGCGGGATCTGGGAGAGACCCAGTACTTC. Encoded protein: CATSRARDLGETQYF.

DNA of the CDR3: TGTGCCAGCAGTGAAGCGGGGGCGCCTAACTATGGCTACACCTTC. The encoded protein is CASSEAGAPNYGYTF. The rearrangement joins TRBV6-1 to TRBJ1-2; tentatively, D is TRBD1 (6 bases). Germline lookup yields CDR1 MNHNS and CDR2 SASEGT. The CDR3 is 15 residues long. V dropped 0 bases and J dropped 0 bases, with 8 bases sitting between them.